This T cell receptor (beta chain) was obtained from a study of vaccination and CD4 T cells after COVID-19. In the study overall: The convalescent population consisted of six males and four females, two of whom were of Hispanic ethnicity. Following dose two, a median approximately 65 days (range 14 to 241) passed before post-vaccine samples were taken. General study points: Relatively few convalescent patients were studied; early post-infection timepoints were not included.

One entry per CDR3 protein results from TCRdb running MiXCR on the PCR reads. There are 25,000 to 35,000 distinct CDR3 sequences in the sample; approximately 49% occur only once, and 5.8% lies in the top ten. The CDR3 length is 15 residues. CDR1 and CDR2 from the germline V gene are DFQATT and SNEGSKA (reference sequence). V shed 5 bases and J 4 bases; nucleotides not matched to a gene: 10. As to time point: late sampling 161 to 241 days after vaccination in a few convalescent patients. Turning to this clonotype: What it recognizes is unknown.

The sequences come from CD4+ T cells from blood, collected about 7 months after SARS-CoV-2 vaccination. The chain uses TRBV20-1 and TRBJ1-5; TRBD1 matches at 8 bases. The source of this sequence is a human donor who had recovered from COVID-19. CDR3 amino acids: CSADRGGLWNQPQHF. Here the CDR3 DNA reads TGCAGTGCTGACAGGGGTGGTTTGTGGAATCAGCCCCAGCATTTT.